Listed here are 8 T cell receptor beta chains from one sample, sequenced in a study of blood T cell repertoires in COVID-19. Sequencing used immunoSEQ multiplex PCR; TCRdb keeps in-frame clones, though not all of them. The table has about 240,000 clones, 86% seen once. Sample: peripheral blood. All receptors derive from an elderly man with acute or convalescent COVID-19.

This clone was observed a handful of times. This chain connects TRBV11-2 to TRBJ1-5, with D possibly matching TRBD1 (6 bases). The ends were cut back, 5 bases at V and 0 bases at J, with 11 bases in the middle. The CDR3 is 15 residues long. Germline assignment: CDR1 SGHAT and CDR2 FQNNGV. This CDR3 reads CASSPTGFSNQPQHF. Written as DNA, the CDR3 is TGTGCCAGCAGCCCCACAGGGTTTAGCAATCAGCCCCAGCATTTT.

The rearrangement uses TRBV6-2 or TRBV6-3 and TRBJ2-7; 7 bases map to TRBD1. After removal of 6 bases from V and 0 bases from J, the junction contained 8 bases not matched to a gene. This CDR3 is 15 amino acids long. CDR1 MNHEY and CDR2 SVGEGT come from the germline V gene. This CDR3 is CASSLDRLSSYEQYF. In DNA, the CDR3 is TGTGCCAGCAGCCTGGACAGGCTGAGCTCCTACGAGCAGTACTTC.

The chain combines TRBV10-1 with TRBJ2-4; weak D call: TRBD1 (6 bases). Germline V CDR1 and CDR2: WNHNN, SYGVQD (reference sequence). The CDR3 length is 15 residues. Trimming removed 2 bases at V and 0 bases at J, with 8 bases between. The CDR3 region is CASSEGGLAKNIQYF. The CDR3 bases are TGCGCCAGCAGTGAGGGGGGCCTAGCCAAAAACATTCAGTACTTC.

As regards this clone: Other DNA sequences of this sample code for an identical CDR3. The rearrangement links TRBV3-1 (or the pseudogene TRBV3-2) to TRBJ2-7; TRBD2 aligns across 8 bases. Germline lookup yields CDR1 LGHDT and CDR2 YNNKEL (reference sequence). This CDR3 is 14 amino acids long. J gave up 3 bases and V 4 bases, and 5 bases lay outside the gene matches. In DNA form, the CDR3 reads TGTGCCAGCAGCCCGTCAGGGACTAGCTACGAGCAGTACTTC. Translated, it gives CASSPSGTSYEQYF.

This chain connects TRBV2 to TRBJ1-4; 7 nucleotides line up with TRBD1. The V gene's germline CDR1 is SNHLY and CDR2 FYNNEI. The CDR3 extends over 17 amino acids. V dropped 5 bases and J dropped 2; count of bases not matched to a gene: 11. CDR3 protein: CASSRQGTLATNEKLFF. The CDR3 nucleotides are TGTGCCAGCAGTCGACAGGGAACTCTCGCTACTAATGAAAAACTGTTTTTT.

The CDR3: CSVGSPRNTEAFF. For the CDR3, the DNA is TGCAGCGTTGGCTCCCCCAGGAACACTGAAGCTTTCTTT. The chain is built from TRBV29-1 and TRBJ1-1; D is undetermined. Germline V gene lookup returns CDR1 SQVTM and CDR2 ANQGSEA. Trimming left V 4 bases short and J 1 base short, with 10 bases between. The CDR3 spans 13 residues. Supplemented by reference TRBV29-1 and TRBJ1-1, the full variable domain reads SAVISQKPSRDICQRGTSLTIQCQVDSQVTMMFWYRQQPGQSLTLIATANQGSEATYESGFVIDKFPISRPNLTFSTLTVSNMSPEDSSIYLCSVGSPRNTEAFFGQGTRLTVV.

The rearrangement joins TRBV18 to TRBJ1-6; 9 bases map to TRBD1. The CDR3 length is 17 residues. Per the germline V gene, CDR1 is KGHSH and CDR2 is LQKENI. V shed 3 bases, J shed 7 bases, and the junction held 10 bases outside the gene matches. The CDR3 coding sequence is TGTGCCAGCTCACCGGCAAGGACCGGGACAGGGAATTCACCCCTCCACTTT. Amino acids: CASSPARTGTGNSPLHF.

This clone was seen only once. The chain is built from TRBV27 and TRBJ2-2; TRBD1 agrees at 8 bases. The CDR3 spans 17 residues. The germline gives CDR1 MNHEY, CDR2 SMNVEV (reference sequence). The ends lost 4 bases at V and 6 bases at J; junction bases unmatched: 13. CDR3 DNA sequence: TGTGCCAGCAGTTCCCCCGTCTCAGGGGGCAGAGCCGGGGAGCTGTTTTTT. Its protein is CASSSPVSGGRAGELFF.